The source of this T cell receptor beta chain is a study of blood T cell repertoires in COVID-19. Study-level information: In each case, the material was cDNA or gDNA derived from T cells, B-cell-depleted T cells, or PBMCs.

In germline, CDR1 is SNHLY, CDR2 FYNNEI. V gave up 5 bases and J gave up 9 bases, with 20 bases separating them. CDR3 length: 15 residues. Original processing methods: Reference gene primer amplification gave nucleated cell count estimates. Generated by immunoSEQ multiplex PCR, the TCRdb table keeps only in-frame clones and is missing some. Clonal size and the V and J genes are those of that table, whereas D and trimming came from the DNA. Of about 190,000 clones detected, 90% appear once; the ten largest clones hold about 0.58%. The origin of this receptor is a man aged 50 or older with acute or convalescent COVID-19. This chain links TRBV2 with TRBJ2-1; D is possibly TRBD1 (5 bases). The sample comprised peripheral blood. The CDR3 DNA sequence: TGTGCCAGCAGTCAGGGATCGCCTATAGATGGTGAGCAGTTCTTC. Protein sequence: CASSQGSPIDGEQFF. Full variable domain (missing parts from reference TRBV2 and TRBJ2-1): EPEVTQTPSHQVTQMGQEVILRCVPISNHLYFYWYRQILGQKVEFLVSFYNNEISEKSEIFDDQFSVERPDGSNFTLKIRSTKLEDSAMYFCASSQGSPIDGEQFFGPGTRLTVL.